Below are 3 T cell receptor beta chains sequenced from a single sample in a study of blood T cell repertoires in COVID-19. Clones were sequenced by immunoSEQ multiplex PCR, and TCRdb holds only the in-frame ones, with some missing. Found here are tens of thousands of clones, roughly 90% of them singletons; the top ten hold roughly 7%. The material sequenced was peripheral blood. These receptors all come from a woman between 50 and 59 years old with acute or convalescent COVID-19.

V is TRBV29-1 and J is TRBJ1-1; D is possibly TRBD1 (6 bases). The CDR3 is made up of 15 amino acids. Germline V gene data show CDR1 as SQVTM and CDR2 as ANQGSEA. V lost 6 bases and J 3 bases, leaving 20 bases between the germline ends. The DNA for the CDR3 is TGCAGCGTCAACTGGGGCGGGGGGCCCGACACTGAAGCTTTCTTT. Translated: CSVNWGGGPDTEAFF.

The chain has TRBV5-1 and TRBJ1-4, with 7 nucleotides matching TRBD1. CDR3 length equals 16 residues. The germline V gene encodes CDR1 SGHRS and CDR2 YFSETQ. J was trimmed by 8 bases and V by 0 bases; bases with no gene match: 10. The CDR3 nucleotides are TGCGCCAGCAGCTTGGCGCCTACAGGGGTCAACGAAAAACTGTTTTTT. Its protein product is CASSLAPTGVNEKLFF.

The chain has TRBV5-4 and TRBJ1-2; D gene uncertain. Trimming took 0 bases from V and 6 from J, leaving 6 bases between them. The germline V gene has CDR1 SGHNT and CDR2 YYREEE (reference sequence). The CDR3 extends over 12 amino acids. The CDR3 DNA sequence: TGTGCCAGCAGCTTGGACTTAGATGGCTACACCTTC. Protein sequence: CASSLDLDGYTF.